The 9 T cell receptor beta chains reported below all come from one sample, sequenced in a study of T cells in Graves' hyperthyroidism and ophthalmopathy. Authors of the study amplified TCR beta CDR3 regions from RNA transcripts. A first-round RT-PCR of the TCR CDR3 used the HTBI primer set. TCRdb re-analysed the multiplex PCR reads in MiXCR, keeping a single row per CDR3 protein. The profile shows about 95,000 distinct CDR3 sequences, 35% to 45% of them singletons. Material: peripheral blood or thyroid tissue (not recorded which). The receptor source for this set is a woman between 25 and 40 years old with Graves' hyperthyroidism.

The table lists this clonotype with many counts. The chain joins TRBV7-9 to TRBJ2-3, with 9 bases matching TRBD1. Unmatched junction bases numbered 3, after V lost 4 bases and J lost 4 bases. Germline loops: CDR1 SEHNR, CDR2 FQNEAQ (reference sequence). This CDR3 has 14 residues. The CDR3 nucleotides are TGTGCCAGCAGCTGGAGGACAGGGGCAGATACGCAGTATTTT. Protein: CASSWRTGADTQYF.

A remark on this clonotype: The conserved phenylalanine or tryptophan normally closing the CDR3 is absent here, so this likely arose from a read error. The CDR3 region has the DNA TGTGCCAGCAGTTTACAAGGGAACGGTTCGCCCCTCCACTCT. This sequence encodes CASSLQGNGSPLHS. This rearrangement joins TRBV27 to TRBJ1-6; D remains unclear. Germline V gene data show CDR1 as MNHEY and CDR2 as SMNVEV (reference sequence). The length of the CDR3 is 14 residues. Trimming cost V 2 bases and J 13 bases, with 15 bases left between them.

This clonotype has ten or more counts. V gene TRBV5-1 combines with J gene TRBJ2-2; D unclear. V was pared by 5 bases and J by 0 bases, with 11 bases between. The V gene's germline CDR1 is SGHRS and CDR2 YFSETQ. CDR3 length equals 15 residues. CDR3 residues: CASSLSQTNTGELFF. In DNA form, the CDR3 reads TGCGCCAGCAGTTTAAGCCAAACGAACACCGGGGAGCTGTTTTTT.

In its sample, this clonotype was seen many times. CDR3 in amino acids: CASRKREAFF. In DNA form, the CDR3 reads TGTGCCAGCAGAAAGAGAGAAGCTTTCTTT. The chain is built from TRBV7-9 and TRBJ1-1; the D is unclear. The CDR3 covers 10 residues. From germline, CDR1 is SEHNR and CDR2 FQNEAQ (reference sequence). V dropped 6 bases and J dropped 8 bases, with 7 bases sitting between them.

This clonotype was counted many times. This sequence joins TRBV6-5 and TRBJ1-5; possible D gene TRBD1, 5 bases. The CDR3 extends over 15 amino acids. Trimming pared 5 bases from V and 3 bases from J, leaving 14 bases between. Germline CDR1 and CDR2: MNHEY and SVGAGI. As DNA, the CDR3 is TGTGCCAGCAGTAAACACGGGGGTGACAATCAGCCCCAGCATTTT. Translated, it gives CASSKHGGDNQPQHF.

Ten or more counts support this clonotype. CDR3 bases: TGTGCCAGCAGCCAAGAAAGAGGGTGGAGTGGCTACACCTTC. Its translation is CASSQERGWSGYTF. This chain links TRBV4-2 with TRBJ1-2, with no clear D. Germline V lookup: CDR1 LGHNA, CDR2 YNFKEQ. This CDR3 spans 14 amino acids. Trimming shortened V by 0 bases and J by 7 bases, and 12 bases separated the two germline ends.

The rearrangement joins TRBV7-9 to TRBJ1-5; D is unresolved. The V and J ends lost 5 bases and 10 bases respectively, with 3 bases between them. Germline CDR1 is SEHNR and CDR2 is FQNEAQ (reference sequence). The CDR3 spans 9 residues. The CDR3 spells CASSPPQHF. The DNA of the CDR3 is TGTGCCAGCAGCCCCCCCCAGCATTTT.

Comments on this clonotype: A much more abundant neighbour one base away suggests this may be a read error. The rearrangement links TRBV19 to TRBJ1-5; 9 nucleotides match TRBD1. CDR1 and CDR2 from the germline V gene are LNHDA and SQIVND (reference sequence). The CDR3 has 13 residues. The CDR3 loop is CAGSIQGAQPQHF. CDR3 sequence (DNA): TGTGCCGGTAGTATACAGGGGGCCCAGCCCCAGCATTTT.

The CDR3 DNA sequence: TGTGCCAGCTGGCTAGCGGGCACCGGGGAGCTGTTTTTT. This translates into CASWLAGTGELFF. The V call is TRBV5-5, the J call TRBJ2-2; TRBD2 aligns across 8 bases. Per germline, CDR1 SGHKS and CDR2 YYEKEE (reference sequence). The CDR3 sequence is 13 residues long. V dropped 7 bases and J dropped 4; count of bases not matched to a gene: 3. The whole variable domain, remainder taken from reference TRBV5-5 and TRBJ2-2, is DAGVTQSPTHLIKTRGQQVTLRCSPISGHKSVSWYQQVLGQGPQFIFQYYEKEERGRGNFPDRFSARQFPNYSSELNVNALLLGDSALYLCASWLAGTGELFFGEGSRLTVL.